This T cell receptor (beta chain) comes out of a study of cytomegalovirus exposure and HLA in healthy donors. Germline V lookup: CDR1 MDHEN, CDR2 SYDVKM. Trimming took off 7 bases at V and 10 bases at J, with 14 bases between the two ends. The CDR3 totals 12 residues. Vbeta (60) and Jbeta (13) primers were used in the PCR. Sequenced by immunoSEQ multiplex PCR; TCRdb stores in-frame clones only, minus some. The sample shows 100,000 to 150,000 clones, 78% of them seen only once. The chain has TRBV28 and TRBJ2-1; possibly TRBD1 for D (6 bases). This clonotype was sampled from a female donor in good health and CMV-seronegative. Sequencing was carried out using PBMCs. This chain's CDR3 is CASTLSDREQFF. The CDR3 DNA reads as TGTGCCAGCACCCTAAGCGACAGGGAGCAGTTCTTC.